The text below deals with one TCR beta chain. Germline loops: CDR1 SNHLY, CDR2 FYNNEI. V lost 6 bases to trimming and J lost 3 bases, with 15 bases between them. This CDR3 region has 15 residues. These data belong to a study of blood T cell repertoires in COVID-19. As handled by the study authors: Amplification from reference gene primers served as the basis for estimated nucleated cell counts. Profiling relied on immunoSEQ multiplex PCR, and the TCRdb table lists in-frame clones only, not all of them. For V, J and clone size, that table is used; D and trimming come from the DNA. Among about 390,000 clones listed, 80% to 90% were seen once. Patients at the Seattle site were enrolled during active infection and followed longitudinally.

The V and J genes are TRBV2 and TRBJ1-5; a weak D match, TRBD1 (6 bases). The source material was peripheral blood. The sequence derives from a woman aged 55-69 years with COVID-19, enrolled during active disease. Written as DNA, the CDR3 is TGTGCCAGCAGAGATCTCGGGGGGGCCAATCAGCCCCAGCATTTT. It translates to CASRDLGGANQPQHF.